This T cell receptor beta chain was identified in a study of T cells in localized non-small cell lung cancer. Study-level findings and limits: There were a median around 60 of the top 100 tumor clones appearing in adjacent lung. Uninvolved adjacent lung showed peak T cell clonality, exceeding tumor.

Sequenced by immunoSEQ multiplex PCR; TCRdb stores in-frame clones only, minus some. The sample carries roughly 1,400 clones, around a quarter recorded once. Germline values: CDR1 MNHGY, CDR2 SAAAGT. Trimming at V came to 2 bases and at J to 0 bases, leaving 3 bases not matched to a gene. CDR3 length: 16 residues. Worth noting for this clone: What it binds is not known.

This sequence joins TRBV6-8 and TRBJ2-2; 7 nucleotides agree with TRBD1. Sequenced here: normal lung tissue next to the tumor, sampled before any cancer treatment. The clonotype was recovered from a female donor at least 60 years old with stage I lung adenocarcinoma. CDR3 protein: CASSYMTGTNTGELFF. In DNA, the CDR3 is TGTGCCAGCAGTTACATGACAGGGACGAACACCGGGGAGCTGTTTTTT.